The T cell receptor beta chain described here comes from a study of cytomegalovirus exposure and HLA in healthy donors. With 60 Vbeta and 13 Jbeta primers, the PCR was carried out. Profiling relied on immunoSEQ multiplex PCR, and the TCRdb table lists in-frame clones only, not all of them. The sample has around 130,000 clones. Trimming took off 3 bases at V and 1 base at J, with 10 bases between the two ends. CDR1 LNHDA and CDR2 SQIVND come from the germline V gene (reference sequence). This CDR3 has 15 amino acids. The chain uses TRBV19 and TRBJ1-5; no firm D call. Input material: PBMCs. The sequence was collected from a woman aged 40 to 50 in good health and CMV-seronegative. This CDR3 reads CASSIPGHSNQPQHF. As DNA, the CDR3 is TGTGCCAGTAGTATTCCAGGCCACAGCAATCAGCCCCAGCATTTT.